The 20 T cell receptor beta chains in this list originate from one sample, sequenced in a study of PD-1 blockade in classical Hodgkin lymphoma. The sample's time point: cycle 4 day 1 (C4D1), after 6 weeks of nivolumab. Every patient had relapsed following autologous stem cell transplantation, and cohorts differed in brentuximab vedotin exposure. With magnetic negative selection, CD4+ T cells were purified from PBMCs that had been thawed. TCRdb's table, derived via immunoSEQ multiplex PCR, lists solely in-frame clones and lacks some. The table includes 34,000 or so clones, approximately 90% detected once. Sequencing used CD4+ T cells from blood, obtained before the fourth cycle of nivolumab. The receptors here all came from a human donor with classical Hodgkin lymphoma.

This clone was recorded once. CDR3 region: CASSLAQPDTQYF. The CDR3 DNA reads TGTGCCAGCAGCTTAGCACAGCCAGATACGCAGTATTTT. The chain is built from TRBV7-8 and TRBJ2-3, with no clear D. Per the germline V gene, CDR1 is SGHVS and CDR2 is FQNEAQ. This CDR3 spans 13 amino acids. V lost 0 bases and J lost 4, with 5 bases in between.

V gene TRBV19 combines with J gene TRBJ2-6; D is possibly TRBD1 or TRBD2 (5 bases each). The CDR3 has 17 amino acids. Trimming left V 6 bases short and J 0 bases short, with 15 bases between. Germline V gives CDR1 LNHDA, CDR2 SQIVND (reference sequence). As DNA, the CDR3 is TGTGCCAGTAGCAAGCCGGGACGTAACTCTGGGGCCAACGTCCTGACTTTC. Translated, it gives CASSKPGRNSGANVLTF.

The chain carries TRBV30 and TRBJ1-2, with TRBD1 as a possible D gene (5 bases). The CDR3 consists of 12 residues. Germline CDR1 reads GTSNPN; CDR2 reads SVGIG (reference sequence). The V and J ends lost 3 bases and 3 bases respectively, with 8 bases between them. The CDR3 protein is CAWRGRDYGYTF. The CDR3, as DNA: TGTGCCTGGAGGGGGCGCGACTATGGCTACACCTTC.

The sample holds a few counts of this clone. The V gene is TRBV29-1, the J gene TRBJ1-1; maybe TRBD1 (5 bases). CDR3 length equals 13 residues. The V gene's germline CDR1 is SQVTM and CDR2 ANQGSEA. V was trimmed by 4 bases and J by 3 bases, leaving 12 bases between them. CDR3 sequence reads: CSVGAGHDTEAFF. The DNA for the CDR3 is TGCAGCGTTGGGGCAGGGCACGACACTGAAGCTTTCTTT.

This clone was seen just once. The chain has TRBV18 and TRBJ2-3; 8 bases align to TRBD2. Trimming at V came to 1 base and at J to 2 bases, leaving 2 bases not matched to a gene. Germline V gives CDR1 KGHSH, CDR2 LQKENI. This CDR3 is built from 15 residues. CDR3 nucleotides: TGTGCCAGCTCACCACTAGCGGGACCCACAGATACGCAGTATTTT. Amino acids: CASSPLAGPTDTQYF.

The rearrangement uses TRBV7-9 and TRBJ1-1; 8 bases align to TRBD1. The V and J ends lost 4 bases and 7 bases, in that order; junction bases with no gene match: 8. Looked up from germline, CDR1 is SEHNR and CDR2 is FQNEAQ (reference sequence). This CDR3 contains 14 residues. The CDR3 coding sequence is TGTGCCAGCAGCTCACTAGACAGGGGATTTGAAGCTTTCTTT. It is translated as CASSSLDRGFEAFF. Using reference TRBV7-9 and TRBJ1-1 for the parts outside the CDR3, the full variable domain is DTGVSQNPRHKITKRGQNVTFRCDPISEHNRLYWYRQTLGQGPEFLTYFQNEAQLEKSRLLSDRFSAERPKGSFSTLEIQRTEQGDSAMYLCASSSLDRGFEAFFGQGTRLTVV.

V is TRBV4-1 and J is TRBJ2-4; D is possibly TRBD1 or TRBD2 (5 bases each). Germline V gene lookup returns CDR1 MGHRA and CDR2 YSYEKL. The CDR3 spans 14 residues. Trimming pared 2 bases from V and 10 bases from J, leaving 15 bases between. CDR3 bases: TGCGCCAGCAGCCAACCGGCCCGGGGCCCGATTCAGTACTTC. Its protein product is CASSQPARGPIQYF.

This chain links TRBV7-2 with TRBJ2-3, with TRBD2 matching 7 bases. Per the germline V gene, CDR1 is SGHTA and CDR2 is FQGNSA. This CDR3 comprises 14 residues. The V segment lost 9 bases and the J segment 2 bases; nucleotides outside the gene matches: 8. The CDR3 region is CASGGGVNTDTQYF. As DNA, the CDR3 is TGTGCCAGTGGTGGGGGGGTGAACACAGATACGCAGTATTTT.

The V gene is TRBV5-1, the J gene TRBJ1-1; 7 bases map to TRBD1. The CDR3 has 15 amino acids. Germline loops: CDR1 SGHRS, CDR2 YFSETQ. The ends lost 4 bases at V and 4 bases at J; junction bases unmatched: 10. Here the CDR3 reads CASSDAPGQFTEAFF. The CDR3 DNA sequence: TGCGCCAGCAGCGACGCGCCGGGACAGTTCACTGAAGCTTTCTTT.

The gene calls are TRBV6-1 and TRBJ2-1; 12 bases map to TRBD1. CDR1 and CDR2 from the germline V gene are MNHNS and SASEGT. V shed 6 bases, J shed 9 bases, and the junction held 9 bases outside the gene matches. The CDR3 loop spans 15 amino acids. The CDR3 loop is CASRDPGQGAGEQFF. The DNA of the CDR3 is TGTGCCAGCAGGGACCCGGGACAGGGGGCGGGTGAGCAGTTCTTC.

The V gene is TRBV25-1, the J gene TRBJ2-3; 8 positions agree with TRBD1. The CDR3 loop spans 16 amino acids. Trimming removed 4 bases from V and 4 bases from J; junction bases left unmatched: 10. Germline V gene lookup returns CDR1 MGHDK and CDR2 SYGVNS. The CDR3 loop reads CASSGGGQGIADTQYF. For the CDR3, the DNA is TGTGCCAGCAGTGGGGGAGGACAGGGCATCGCAGATACGCAGTATTTT.

The V gene is TRBV11-2, the J gene TRBJ2-3, with D perhaps matching TRBD1 or TRBD2 (5 bases each). The CDR3 has 14 amino acids. Germline CDR1 SGHAT, CDR2 FQNNGV. The germline V and J ends were trimmed by 4 bases and 0 bases, with 8 bases remaining between them. CDR3 sequence reads: CASSSRDSTDTQYF. For the CDR3, the DNA is TGTGCCAGCAGCTCTAGGGACAGCACAGATACGCAGTATTTT. The full variable domain, its missing parts supplied by reference TRBV11-2 and TRBJ2-3, is EAGVAQSPRYKIIEKRQSVAFWCNPISGHATLYWYQQILGQGPKLLIQFQNNGVVDDSQLPKDRFSAERLKGVDSTLKIQPAKLEDSAVYLCASSSRDSTDTQYFGPGTRLTVL.

V usage is TRBV5-1 and J usage is TRBJ2-7; 7 nucleotides line up with TRBD1. Per germline, CDR1 SGHRS and CDR2 YFSETQ. The V and J ends lost 3 bases and 3 bases, in that order; junction bases with no gene match: 6. This CDR3 is built from 14 residues. The CDR3 loop is CASSSWTGIYEQYF. CDR3 DNA sequence: TGCGCCAGCAGCTCCTGGACAGGTATCTACGAGCAGTACTTC.

This rearrangement joins TRBV29-1 to TRBJ2-1, with TRBD2 as a possible D gene (6 bases). This CDR3 contains 13 residues. V was pared by 7 bases and J by 3 bases, with 13 bases between. The germline V gene encodes CDR1 SQVTM and CDR2 ANQGSEA. This CDR3 is CSALLSGYNEQFF. CDR3 bases: TGCAGCGCGTTACTTAGCGGCTACAATGAGCAGTTCTTC.

This chain connects TRBV6-5 to TRBJ2-7; no reliable D call. This CDR3 has 11 amino acids. From germline, CDR1 is MNHEY and CDR2 SVGAGI. V was trimmed by 0 bases and J by 7 bases, leaving 4 bases between them. CDR3 residues: CASSYSEEQYF. In DNA, the CDR3 is TGTGCCAGCAGTTACTCGGAGGAGCAGTACTTC.

The J gene is TRBJ1-5, the V gene TRBV6-1; 7 bases line up with TRBD1. The J segment lost 8 bases and the V segment lost 8 bases, leaving 12 bases of the junction unmatched. This CDR3 is 14 amino acids long. Per germline, CDR1 MNHNS and CDR2 SASEGT. The CDR3 region has the DNA TGTGCCAGCTCGAGACAGGGTGTGTTAGAGCCCCAGCATTTT. This sequence encodes CASSRQGVLEPQHF.

The chain combines TRBV19 with TRBJ2-7; 9 bases are a match to TRBD1. Losses at the gene ends were 4 bases for V and 5 bases for J; bases not matched to a gene: 6. Germline V gives CDR1 LNHDA, CDR2 SQIVND (reference sequence). This CDR3 has 14 amino acids. The CDR3: CASSTGTGTHEQYF. The CDR3 DNA sequence: TGTGCCAGTAGTACCGGGACAGGGACACACGAGCAGTACTTC.

The chain links TRBV2 to TRBJ1-4; 9 bases agree with TRBD1. The CDR3 length is 17 residues. The germline gives CDR1 SNHLY, CDR2 FYNNEI. V shed 6 bases, J shed 2 bases, and the junction held 10 bases outside the gene matches. The CDR3 sequence: CASSINRGLGTNEKLFF. The CDR3 nucleotides are TGTGCCAGCAGCATTAACAGGGGGCTGGGGACTAATGAAAAACTGTTTTTT.

The CDR3 spells CASKLGTSNTEAFF. The CDR3 DNA reads as TGTGCCAGCAAACTAGGGACGAGTAACACTGAAGCTTTCTTT. V gene TRBV6-4 combines with J gene TRBJ1-1; D might be TRBD1 (5 bases). CDR1 and CDR2 (germline): MRHNA, SNTAGT. Trimming removed 7 bases at V and 2 bases at J, with 14 bases between. CDR3 length: 14 amino acids.

J is TRBJ1-1 and V is TRBV19, with no clear D. The length of the CDR3 is 15 residues. Trimming removed 6 bases from V and 0 bases from J, with 14 bases in between. The germline V gene has CDR1 LNHDA and CDR2 SQIVND (reference sequence). As DNA, the CDR3 is TGTGCCAGTAGCGTCCCCGGACGGTTGAACACTGAAGCTTTCTTT. Translating it yields CASSVPGRLNTEAFF.